This T cell receptor (beta chain) originates from a study of T cell responses to AZD1222 COVID-19 vaccine. Study-level results: Only a handful of AZD1222 recipients, several in all, had baseline seropositivity. Repertoires were collected only later (after the peak T cell response had occurred). White British people made up most donors, females outnumbered males, and clonal diversity was possibly underestimated.

J was trimmed by 8 bases and V by 4 bases; bases with no gene match: 5. CDR1 is SGHRS and CDR2 is YFSETQ in the germline V gene. This CDR3 region has 14 residues. Generated by immunoSEQ multiplex PCR, the TCRdb table keeps only in-frame clones and is missing some. In the table there are some 100,000 clones, roughly 90% of which are singletons. Details on this clone: Its antigen is still unknown.

This sequence was found in an adult in good health. The J gene is TRBJ1-6, the V gene TRBV5-1, with 8 nucleotides matching TRBD1. The sample consisted of peripheral blood, taken on day 0 of AZD1222 vaccination. The CDR3 DNA sequence: TGCGCCAGCAGCGAGGGACAGGCCTATTCACCCCTCCACTTT. It encodes CASSEGQAYSPLHF.